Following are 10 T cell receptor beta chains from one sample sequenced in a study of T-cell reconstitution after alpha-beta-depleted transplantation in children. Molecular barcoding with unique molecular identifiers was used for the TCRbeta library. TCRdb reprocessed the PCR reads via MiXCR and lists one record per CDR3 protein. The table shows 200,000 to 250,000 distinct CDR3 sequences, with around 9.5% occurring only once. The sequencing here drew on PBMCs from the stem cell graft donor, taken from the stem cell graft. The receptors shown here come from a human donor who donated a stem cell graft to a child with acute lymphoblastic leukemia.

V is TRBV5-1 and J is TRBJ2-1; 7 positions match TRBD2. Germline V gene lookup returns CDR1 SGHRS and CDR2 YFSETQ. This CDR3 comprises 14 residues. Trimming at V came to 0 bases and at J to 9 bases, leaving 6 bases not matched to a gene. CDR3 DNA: TGCGCCAGCAGCTTGGAGTGGGGGGGAAGTGAGCAGTTCTTC. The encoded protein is CASSLEWGGSEQFF.

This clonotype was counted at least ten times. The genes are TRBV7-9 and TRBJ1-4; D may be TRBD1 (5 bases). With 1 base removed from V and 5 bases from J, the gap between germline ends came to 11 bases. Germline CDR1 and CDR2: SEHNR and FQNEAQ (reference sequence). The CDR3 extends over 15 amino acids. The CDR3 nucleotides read TGTGCCAGCAGCTTAGATCAGGGTCCGAATGAAAAACTGTTTTTT. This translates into CASSLDQGPNEKLFF.

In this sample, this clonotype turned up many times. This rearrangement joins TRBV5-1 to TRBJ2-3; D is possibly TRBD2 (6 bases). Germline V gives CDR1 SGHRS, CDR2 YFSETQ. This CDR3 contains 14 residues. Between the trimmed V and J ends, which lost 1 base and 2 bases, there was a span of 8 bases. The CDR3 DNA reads TGCGCCAGCAGCTTGCCGGGGGTCACAGATACGCAGTATTTT. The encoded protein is CASSLPGVTDTQYF.

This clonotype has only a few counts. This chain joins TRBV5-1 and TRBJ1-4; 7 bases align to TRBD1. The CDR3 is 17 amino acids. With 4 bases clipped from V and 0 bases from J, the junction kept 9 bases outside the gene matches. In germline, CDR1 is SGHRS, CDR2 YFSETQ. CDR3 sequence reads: CASSPTGIGTTNEKLFF. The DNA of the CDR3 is TGCGCCAGCAGCCCGACAGGGATCGGGACAACTAATGAAAAACTGTTTTTT.

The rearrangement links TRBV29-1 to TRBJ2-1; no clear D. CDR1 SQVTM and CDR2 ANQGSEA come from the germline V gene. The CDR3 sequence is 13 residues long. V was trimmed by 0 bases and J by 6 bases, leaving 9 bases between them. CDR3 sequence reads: CSVEDGRSNEQFF. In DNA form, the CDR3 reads TGCAGCGTTGAAGATGGCAGGAGCAATGAGCAGTTCTTC.

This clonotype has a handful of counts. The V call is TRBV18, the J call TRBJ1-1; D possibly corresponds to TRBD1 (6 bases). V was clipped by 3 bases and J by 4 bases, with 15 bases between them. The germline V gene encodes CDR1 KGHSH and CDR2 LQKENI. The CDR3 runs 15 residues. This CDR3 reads CASSPGHDLLTEAFF. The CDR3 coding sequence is TGTGCCAGCTCACCGGGACACGACCTCCTCACTGAAGCTTTCTTT.

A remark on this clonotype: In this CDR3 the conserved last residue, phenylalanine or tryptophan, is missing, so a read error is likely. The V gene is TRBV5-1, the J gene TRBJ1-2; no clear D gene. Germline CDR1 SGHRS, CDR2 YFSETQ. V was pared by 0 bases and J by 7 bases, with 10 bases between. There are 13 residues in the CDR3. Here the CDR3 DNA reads TGCGCCAGCAGCTTGGGGGATGCGCGTGGCTACACCTGC. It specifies CASSLGDARGYTC.

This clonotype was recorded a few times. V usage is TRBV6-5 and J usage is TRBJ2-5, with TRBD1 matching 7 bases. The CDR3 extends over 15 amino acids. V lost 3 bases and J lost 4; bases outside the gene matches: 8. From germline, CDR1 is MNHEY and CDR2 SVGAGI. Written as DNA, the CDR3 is TGTGCCAGCAGTTATACCACAGGGGTAGGAGAGACCCAGTACTTC. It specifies CASSYTTGVGETQYF.

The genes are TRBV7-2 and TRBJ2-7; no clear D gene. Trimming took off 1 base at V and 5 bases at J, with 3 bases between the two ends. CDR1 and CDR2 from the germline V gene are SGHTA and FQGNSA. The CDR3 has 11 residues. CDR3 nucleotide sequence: TGTGCCAGCAGCTTAGAAGACGAGCAGTACTTC. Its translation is CASSLEDEQYF. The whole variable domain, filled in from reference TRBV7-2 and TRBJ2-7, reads GAGVSQSPSNKVTEKGKDVELRCDPISGHTALYWYRQSLGQGLEFLIYFQGNSAPDKSGLPSDRFSAERTGGSVSTLTIQRTQQEDSAVYLCASSLEDEQYFGPGTRLTVT.

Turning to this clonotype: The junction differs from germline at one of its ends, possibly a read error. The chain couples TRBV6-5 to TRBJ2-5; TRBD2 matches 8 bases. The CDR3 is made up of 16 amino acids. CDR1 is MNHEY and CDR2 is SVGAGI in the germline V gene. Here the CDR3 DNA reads TGTGTCAGCAGTTACTTCCGCCTAGCGGGTTCAGAGACCCAGTACTTC. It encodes CVSSYFRLAGSETQYF.